This T cell receptor (beta chain) was captured by sequencing in a study of blood T cells in healthy people across ages. Study-level background: Template switching recovered approximately one barcoded beta molecule for every two T cells.

Every sample gave at least 6 micrograms of total RNA when it was extracted. In the case of this clonotype: As yet, its antigen is unknown. The germline gene is not matched at one end of the junction; a read error may be the cause.

Primed by a sample-barcoded 5' primer and a J-beta primer mix, a second PCR proceeded for about 6 to 12 cycles. TCRdb reprocessed the 5' RACE reads with MiXCR, giving one entry per CDR3 protein. The sample has roughly 730,000 distinct CDR3 sequences, roughly three fifths seen once. This CDR3 is built from 12 residues. Germline CDR1 reads MNHEY; CDR2 reads SMNVEV (reference sequence). General study findings and limits: Whereas aged donors had fewer naive CD4+ cells, long-lived donors had more of them and higher diversity.

V gene TRBV27 combines with J gene TRBJ1-5, with D uncertain. The sample was blood. The sequence was obtained from a man aged 35-49 years in good health. The CDR3 sequence: CGIGPSNQPQHF. The DNA for the CDR3 is TGCGGAATCGGACCGAGCAATCAGCCCCAGCATTTT.